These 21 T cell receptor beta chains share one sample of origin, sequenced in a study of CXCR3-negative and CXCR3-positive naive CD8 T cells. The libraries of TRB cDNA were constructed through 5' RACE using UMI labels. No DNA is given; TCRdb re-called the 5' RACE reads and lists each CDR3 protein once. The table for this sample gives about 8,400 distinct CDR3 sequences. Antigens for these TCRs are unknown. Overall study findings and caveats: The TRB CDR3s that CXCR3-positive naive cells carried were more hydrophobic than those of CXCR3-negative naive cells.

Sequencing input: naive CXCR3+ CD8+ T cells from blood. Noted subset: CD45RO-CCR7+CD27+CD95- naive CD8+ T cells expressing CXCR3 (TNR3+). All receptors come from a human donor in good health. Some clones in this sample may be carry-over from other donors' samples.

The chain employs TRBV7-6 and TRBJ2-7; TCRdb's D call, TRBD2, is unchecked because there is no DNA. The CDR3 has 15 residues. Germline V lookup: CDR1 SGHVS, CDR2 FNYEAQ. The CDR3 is CASSPGSSGRYEQYF.

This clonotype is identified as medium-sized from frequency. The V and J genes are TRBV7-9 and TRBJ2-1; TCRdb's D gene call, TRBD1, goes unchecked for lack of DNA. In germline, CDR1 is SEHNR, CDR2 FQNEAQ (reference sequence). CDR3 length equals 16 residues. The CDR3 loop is CASSSWIKEQGNEQFF.

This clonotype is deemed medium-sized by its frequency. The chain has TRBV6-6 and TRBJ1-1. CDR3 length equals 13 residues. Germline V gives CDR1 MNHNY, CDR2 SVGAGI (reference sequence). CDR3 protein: CASSYESRTEAFF.

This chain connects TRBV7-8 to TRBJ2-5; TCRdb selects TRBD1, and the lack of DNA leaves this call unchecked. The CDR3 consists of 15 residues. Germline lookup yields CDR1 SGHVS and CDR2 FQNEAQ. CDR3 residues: CASSPPGTAQETQYF.

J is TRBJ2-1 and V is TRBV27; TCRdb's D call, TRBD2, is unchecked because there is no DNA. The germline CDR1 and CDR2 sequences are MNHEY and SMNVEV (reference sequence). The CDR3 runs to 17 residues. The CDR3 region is CASSSGGGTSVRNEQFF.

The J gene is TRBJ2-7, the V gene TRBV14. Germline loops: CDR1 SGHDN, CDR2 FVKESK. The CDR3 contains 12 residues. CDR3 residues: CDSSLGTSEQYF.

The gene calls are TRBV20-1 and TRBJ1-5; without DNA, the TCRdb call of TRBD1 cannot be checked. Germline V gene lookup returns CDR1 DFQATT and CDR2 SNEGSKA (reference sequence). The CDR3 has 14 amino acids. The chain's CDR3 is CSAADRGLDQPQHF.

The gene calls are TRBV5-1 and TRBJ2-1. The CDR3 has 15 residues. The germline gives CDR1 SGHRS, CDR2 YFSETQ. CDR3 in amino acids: CASSLIRQRNNEQFF.

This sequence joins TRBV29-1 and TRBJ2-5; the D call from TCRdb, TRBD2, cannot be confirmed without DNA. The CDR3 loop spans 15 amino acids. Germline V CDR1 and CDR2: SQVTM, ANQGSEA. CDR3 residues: CSVYPGTSGRETQYF. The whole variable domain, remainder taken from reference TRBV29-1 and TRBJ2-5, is SAVISQKPSRDICQRGTSLTIQCQVDSQVTMMFWYRQQPGQSLTLIATANQGSEATYESGFVIDKFPISRPNLTFSTLTVSNMSPEDSSIYLCSVYPGTSGRETQYFGPGTRLLVL.

CDR3 region: CSVEEGGRTETQYF. V usage is TRBV29-1 and J usage is TRBJ2-5; absent DNA, TCRdb's TRBD1 call cannot be checked. From germline, CDR1 is SQVTM and CDR2 ANQGSEA. The CDR3 is 14 residues long. Full variable domain (remainder filled in from reference TRBV29-1 and TRBJ2-5): SAVISQKPSRDICQRGTSLTIQCQVDSQVTMMFWYRQQPGQSLTLIATANQGSEATYESGFVIDKFPISRPNLTFSTLTVSNMSPEDSSIYLCSVEEGGRTETQYFGPGTRLLVL.

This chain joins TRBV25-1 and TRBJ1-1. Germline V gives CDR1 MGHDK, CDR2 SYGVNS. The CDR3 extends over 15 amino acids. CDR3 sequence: CATSTVGPGNTEAFF.

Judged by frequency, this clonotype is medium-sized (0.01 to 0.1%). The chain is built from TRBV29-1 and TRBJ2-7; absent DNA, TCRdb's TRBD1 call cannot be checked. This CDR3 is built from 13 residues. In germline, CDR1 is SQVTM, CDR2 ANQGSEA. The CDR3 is CSVETDRSGEQYF.

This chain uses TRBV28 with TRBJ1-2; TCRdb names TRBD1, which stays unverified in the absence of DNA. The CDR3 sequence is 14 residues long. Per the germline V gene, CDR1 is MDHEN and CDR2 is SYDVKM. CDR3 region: CASIRDAANYGYTF.

The CDR3 reads CASSEFGRAEETQYF. The chain is built from TRBV25-1 and TRBJ2-5; TCRdb proposes TRBD2, but this gene call is untestable without DNA. The CDR3 consists of 15 residues. The germline V gene encodes CDR1 MGHDK and CDR2 SYGVNS. The whole variable domain, filled in from reference TRBV25-1 and TRBJ2-5, reads EADIYQTPRYLVIGTGKKITLECSQTMGHDKMYWYQQDPGMELHLIHYSYGVNSTEKGDLSSESTVSRIRTEHFPLTLESARPSHTSQYLCASSEFGRAEETQYFGPGTRLLVL.

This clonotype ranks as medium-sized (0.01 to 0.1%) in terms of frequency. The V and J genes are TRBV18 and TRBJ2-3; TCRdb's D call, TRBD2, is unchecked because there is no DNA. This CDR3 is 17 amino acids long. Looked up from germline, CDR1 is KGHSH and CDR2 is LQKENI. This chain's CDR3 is CASSPTGGLAGDDTQYF.

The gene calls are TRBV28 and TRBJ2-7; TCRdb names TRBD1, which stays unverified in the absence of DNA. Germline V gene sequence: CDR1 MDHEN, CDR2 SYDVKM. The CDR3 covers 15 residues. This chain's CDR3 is CASSYSTTGSYEQYF.

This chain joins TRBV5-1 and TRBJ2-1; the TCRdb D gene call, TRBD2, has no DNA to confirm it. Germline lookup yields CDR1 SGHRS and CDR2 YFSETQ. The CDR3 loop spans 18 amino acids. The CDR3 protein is CASSSGLAGGPGPYEQLF.

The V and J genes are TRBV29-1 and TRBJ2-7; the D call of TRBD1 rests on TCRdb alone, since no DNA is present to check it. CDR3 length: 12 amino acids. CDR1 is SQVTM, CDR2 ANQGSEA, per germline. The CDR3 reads CSVYRDSYEQYF.

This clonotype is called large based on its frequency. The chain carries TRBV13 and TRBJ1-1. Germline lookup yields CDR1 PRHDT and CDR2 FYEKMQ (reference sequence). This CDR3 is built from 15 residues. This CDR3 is CASSLVGWEVTEAFF.

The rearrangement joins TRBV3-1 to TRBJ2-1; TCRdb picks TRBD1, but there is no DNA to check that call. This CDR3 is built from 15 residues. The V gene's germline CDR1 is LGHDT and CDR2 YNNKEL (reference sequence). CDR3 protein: CASSLHGRGYNEQFF.

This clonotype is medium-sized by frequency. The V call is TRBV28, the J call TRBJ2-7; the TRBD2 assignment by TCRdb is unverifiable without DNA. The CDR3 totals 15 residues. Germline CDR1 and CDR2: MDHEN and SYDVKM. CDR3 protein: CASSLLSGSIYEQYF.